This T cell receptor beta chain is drawn from a study of vaccination effects on CD4 cells after COVID-19 (dated by TCRdb to between 2021 and 2024). About the study as a whole: Each participant got two doses of an mRNA SARS-CoV-2 vaccine, either BNT162b2 or mRNA-1273. Altogether, some 11 COVID-19 convalescent patients and 4 SARS-CoV-2-naive healthy vaccine recipients made up the full study. SARS-CoV-2 spike-specific CD4+ TCR repertoires from before and after mRNA vaccination were compared in COVID-19 convalescent patients and in infection-naive vaccine recipients. Cultures from other donors in the study were sequenced using the Oncomine TCR Beta short-read assay on an Illumina iSeq 100.

Library prep was done by the immunoSEQ multiplex PCR assay. TCR beta CDR3 sequencing was performed on DNA from the cultured, isolated CD4+ T cells. The published analysis was carried out like this. Non-productive TCR sequences were removed, reads were trimmed to the CDR3 region, and CDR3s of at least 7 amino acids were retained. The MANAFEST web app was used to pick out antigen-specific clonotypes by comparing their expansion in peptide wells with that in reference cultures. To be called positive, a clone needed expansion at FDR<0.05 compared with the reference and with all other wells, an odds ratio greater than 5, and a frequency greater than 0.1% in two replicate wells. Cross-reactive clonotypes were defined as significantly expanded in SARS-CoV-2 spike wells and in at least one common cold coronavirus spike condition. CDR3 similarity was assessed by Levenshtein distance using the stringdist R package, and unrooted trees were constructed with ape in R 3.6.1. TCRdb carries this immuneACCESS record with in-frame sequences only. Its versions omit some clonotypes, under half of them owing to an unresolved V gene in the studies checked, with the rest unexplained. V and J calls and clone size are those listed in that table; D and trimming were worked out from the DNA. Counted in this sample were around 54,000 clones; around 85% of them appeared once. The ten largest make up about 2.3% of the sample.

In this sample, this clone turned up a few times. Its target antigen remains unknown. Base qualities are missing; no much larger clone stands one base away. To identify antigen-specific CD4+ T cell clonotypes by their expansion, the ViraFEST assay first stimulated PBMC with viral peptide pools and then applied TCR sequencing. After about 9 days of culture, CD4+ T cells were isolated with the EasySep CD4+ T cell isolation kit. None of the healthy vaccine recipients had a prior SARS-CoV-2 infection, which was confirmed by nucleocapsid antibody tests that came back negative both before and after vaccination. Each well held two million PBMC cultured in IMDM containing approximately 5.2% human AB serum, 10 IU/ml IL-2 and gentamicin, along with approximately 10 ug/ml peptides. Half of the culture medium was replaced with fresh IL-2-containing medium on days 3 and 7. Unless otherwise noted, each peptide stimulation condition was cultured in triplicate wells. PBMC were separated from whole blood using Ficoll-Paque Plus gradient centrifugation and were then either cryopreserved at -140C or used fresh. The spike proteins of SARS-CoV-2 and of the common cold coronaviruses HCoV-NL63, HCoV-OC43 and HCoV-229E were spanned by overlapping peptide pools. The QIAamp micro DNA kit was used to extract genomic DNA from the cultured CD4+ T cells.

Paper-wide results and their limitations: The study was limited by a small number of convalescent patients, and early post-infection timepoints were lacking. Clones induced by infection and clones induced by vaccination both contracted markedly at late timepoints after vaccination, which fits with T cell responses waning over time. In healthy vaccine recipients, vaccine-induced clones were almost all SARS-CoV-2 mono-reactive, with only 1 of 255 cross-reactive with common cold coronaviruses.

The junction shows trimming of 6 bases on V and 3 bases on J, plus 11 bases between the germline ends. The CDR3 starts with the cysteine, ends with the phenylalanine, and has 13 residues. The DNA shown is the 39-base CDR3, in frame from base 1. The material sequenced was CD4+ T cells from PBMCs cultured with HCoV-229E spike peptides, taken before COVID-19 vaccination. This specimen's cell subset or site label, per the study, means: HCoV-229E spike overlapping peptide pool stimulation. The receptor chain draws on TRBV12-3 or TRBV12-4 and TRBJ1-1; D gene: possibly TRBD1, on 6 matching bases. This TCR was recovered from a human donor who received a COVID-19 vaccine. The nucleotide sequence reads TGTGCCAGCAGCCCAACAGGGTACACTGAAGCTTTCTTT. The resulting protein is CASSPTGYTEAFF.